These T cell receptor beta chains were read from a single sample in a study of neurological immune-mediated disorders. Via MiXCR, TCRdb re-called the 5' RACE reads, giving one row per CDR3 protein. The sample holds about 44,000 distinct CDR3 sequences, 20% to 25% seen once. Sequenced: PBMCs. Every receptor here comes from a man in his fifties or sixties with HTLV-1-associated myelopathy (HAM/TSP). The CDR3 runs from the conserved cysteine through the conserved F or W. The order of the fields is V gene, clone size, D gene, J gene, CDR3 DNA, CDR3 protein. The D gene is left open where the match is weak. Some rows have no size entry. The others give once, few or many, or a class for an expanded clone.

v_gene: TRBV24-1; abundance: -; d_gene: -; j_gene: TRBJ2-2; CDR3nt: TGTGTCACCCGTGGAGGCGCGAACACCGGGGATCTGTTTTTT; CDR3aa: CVTRGGANTGDLFF
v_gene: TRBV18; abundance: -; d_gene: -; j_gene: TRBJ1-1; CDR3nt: TGTGCCAGCTCCCTCAGGGTCATGAACACTGAAGCTTTCTTT; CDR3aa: CASSLRVMNTEAFF
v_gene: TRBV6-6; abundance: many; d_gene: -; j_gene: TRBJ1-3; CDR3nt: TGTGCCAGCACCCCGGAGGGAAATCCTGGAAACACCATATATTTT; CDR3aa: CASTPEGNPGNTIYF
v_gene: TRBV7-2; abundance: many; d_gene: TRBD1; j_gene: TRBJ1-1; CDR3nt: TGTGCCAGCAGCTCTAGGCCCCCGGGACAGGGCATGAACACTGAAGCTTTCTTT; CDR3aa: CASSSRPPGQGMNTEAFF
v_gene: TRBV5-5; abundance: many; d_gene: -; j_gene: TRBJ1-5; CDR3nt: TGTGCCAGCAGCCGGGACCTCAATCAGCCCCAGCATTTT; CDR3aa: CASSRDLNQPQHF
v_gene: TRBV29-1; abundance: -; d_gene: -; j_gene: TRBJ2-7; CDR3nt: TGCAGCGTTGAAGATCGGGGTACCGAGCAGTACTTC; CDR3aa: CSVEDRGTEQYF
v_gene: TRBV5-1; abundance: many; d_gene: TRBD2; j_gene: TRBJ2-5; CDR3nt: TGCGCCAGCAGCCTCCGTCTAGCGGGAGCTGAAGAGACCCAGTACTTC; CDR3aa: CASSLRLAGAEETQYF
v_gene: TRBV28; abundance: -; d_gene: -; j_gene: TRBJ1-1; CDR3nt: TGTGCCAGCGGTGTCCCGAACTATGAAGCTTTCTTT; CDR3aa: CASGVPNYEAFF
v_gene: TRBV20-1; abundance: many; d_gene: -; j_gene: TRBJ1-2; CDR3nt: TGCAGTGCCCACCGGGGGCGGCAGGGTGTATGGAACTATGGCTACACCTTC; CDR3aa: CSAHRGRQGVWNYGYTF
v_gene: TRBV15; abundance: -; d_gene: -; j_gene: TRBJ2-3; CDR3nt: TGTGCCACCAGCAGAGATTGGGCGGGGACAGGCACAGATACGCAGTATTTT; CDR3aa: CATSRDWAGTGTDTQYF
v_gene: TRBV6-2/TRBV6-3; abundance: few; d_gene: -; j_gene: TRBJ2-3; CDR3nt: TGTGCCAGCAGTTACCGGCTAGCGGATACGCAGTATTTT; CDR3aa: CASSYRLADTQYF
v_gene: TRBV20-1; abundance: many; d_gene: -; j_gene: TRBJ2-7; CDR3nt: TGCAGTGCTCCTGGGGGGCGCGGGAGCGTGTACGAGCAGTACTTC; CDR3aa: CSAPGGRGSVYEQYF
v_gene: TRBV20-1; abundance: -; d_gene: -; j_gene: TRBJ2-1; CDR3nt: TGCAGTGCCGCTCCGACTAGGCACTACCCCTACAATGAGCAGTTCTTC; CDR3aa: CSAAPTRHYPYNEQFF
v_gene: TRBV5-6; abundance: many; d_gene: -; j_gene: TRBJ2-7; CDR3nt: TGTGCCAGCAGCAACGAAGGACTTACCCCCGGCGAGCAGTACTTC; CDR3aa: CASSNEGLTPGEQYF
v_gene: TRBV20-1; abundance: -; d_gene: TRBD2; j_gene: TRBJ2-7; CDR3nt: TGCAGTGCCGCCGGGGGGGGTAGCGAGCAGTACTTC; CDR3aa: CSAAGGGSEQYF
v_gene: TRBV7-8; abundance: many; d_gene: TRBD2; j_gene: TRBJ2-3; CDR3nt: TGTGCCAGCAGCTCTAGCGGGATAACAGATACGCAGTATTTT; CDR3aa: CASSSSGITDTQYF
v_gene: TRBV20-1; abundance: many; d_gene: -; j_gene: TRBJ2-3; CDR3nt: TGCAGTGCCCCCGTTCCCCGGGATGTATCGCGCAACACAGATACGCAGTATTTT; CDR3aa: CSAPVPRDVSRNTDTQYF